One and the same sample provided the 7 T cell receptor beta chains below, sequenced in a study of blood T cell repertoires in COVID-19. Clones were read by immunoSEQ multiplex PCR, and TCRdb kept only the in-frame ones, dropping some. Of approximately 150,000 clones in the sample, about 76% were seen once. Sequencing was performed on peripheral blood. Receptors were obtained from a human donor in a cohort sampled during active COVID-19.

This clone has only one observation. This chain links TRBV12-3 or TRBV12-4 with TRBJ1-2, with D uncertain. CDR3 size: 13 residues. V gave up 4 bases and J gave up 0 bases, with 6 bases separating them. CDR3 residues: CASSWSANYGYTF. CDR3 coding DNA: TGTGCCAGCAGTTGGTCAGCTAACTATGGCTACACCTTC.

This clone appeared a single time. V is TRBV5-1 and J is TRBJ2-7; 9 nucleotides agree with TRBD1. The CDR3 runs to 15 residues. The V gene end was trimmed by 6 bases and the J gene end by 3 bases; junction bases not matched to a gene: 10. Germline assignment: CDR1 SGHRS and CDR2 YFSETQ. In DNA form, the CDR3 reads TGCGCCAGCACCCCCGGGACAGGGACTTACTACGAGCAGTACTTC. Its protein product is CASTPGTGTYYEQYF.

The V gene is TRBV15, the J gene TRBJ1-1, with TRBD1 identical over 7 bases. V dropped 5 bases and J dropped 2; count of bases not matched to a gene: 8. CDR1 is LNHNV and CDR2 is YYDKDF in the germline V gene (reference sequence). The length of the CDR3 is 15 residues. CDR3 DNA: TGTGCCACCAGCGCGTACAGGGGCCCCAACACTGAAGCTTTCTTT. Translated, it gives CATSAYRGPNTEAFF. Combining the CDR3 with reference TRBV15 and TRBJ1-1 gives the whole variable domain DAMVIQNPRYQVTQFGKPVTLSCSQTLNHNVMYWYQQKSSQAPKLLFHYYDKDFNNEADTPDNFQSRRPNTSFCFLDIRSPGLGDTAMYLCATSAYRGPNTEAFFGQGTRLTVV.

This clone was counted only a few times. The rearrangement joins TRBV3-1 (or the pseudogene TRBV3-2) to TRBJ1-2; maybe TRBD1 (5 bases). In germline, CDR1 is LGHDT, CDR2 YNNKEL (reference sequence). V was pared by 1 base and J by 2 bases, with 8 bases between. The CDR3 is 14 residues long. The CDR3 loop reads CASSQGRGNYGYTF. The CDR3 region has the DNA TGTGCCAGCAGCCAAGGAAGGGGAAACTATGGCTACACCTTC.

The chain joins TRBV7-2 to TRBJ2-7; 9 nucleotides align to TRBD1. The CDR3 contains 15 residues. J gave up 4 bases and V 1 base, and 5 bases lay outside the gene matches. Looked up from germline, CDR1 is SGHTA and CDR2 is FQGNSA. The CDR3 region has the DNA TGTGCCAGCAGCTTAGGGGGGACAGGGATGTACGAGCAGTACTTC. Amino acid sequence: CASSLGGTGMYEQYF. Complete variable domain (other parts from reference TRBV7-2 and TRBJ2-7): GAGVSQSPSNKVTEKGKDVELRCDPISGHTALYWYRQSLGQGLEFLIYFQGNSAPDKSGLPSDRFSAERTGGSVSTLTIQRTQQEDSAVYLCASSLGGTGMYEQYFGPGTRLTVT.

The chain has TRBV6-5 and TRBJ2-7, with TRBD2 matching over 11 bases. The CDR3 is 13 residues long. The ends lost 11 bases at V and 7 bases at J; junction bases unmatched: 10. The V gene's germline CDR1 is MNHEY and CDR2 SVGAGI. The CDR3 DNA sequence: TGTGCCGGCCGGTTAGCGGGAGGGCTTGAGCAGTACTTC. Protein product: CAGRLAGGLEQYF.

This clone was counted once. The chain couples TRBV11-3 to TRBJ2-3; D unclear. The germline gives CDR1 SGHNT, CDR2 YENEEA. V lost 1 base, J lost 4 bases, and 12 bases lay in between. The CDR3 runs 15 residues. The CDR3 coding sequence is TGTGCCAGCAGCTTAGGGCAGACTTACGCAGATACGCAGTATTTT. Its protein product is CASSLGQTYADTQYF.